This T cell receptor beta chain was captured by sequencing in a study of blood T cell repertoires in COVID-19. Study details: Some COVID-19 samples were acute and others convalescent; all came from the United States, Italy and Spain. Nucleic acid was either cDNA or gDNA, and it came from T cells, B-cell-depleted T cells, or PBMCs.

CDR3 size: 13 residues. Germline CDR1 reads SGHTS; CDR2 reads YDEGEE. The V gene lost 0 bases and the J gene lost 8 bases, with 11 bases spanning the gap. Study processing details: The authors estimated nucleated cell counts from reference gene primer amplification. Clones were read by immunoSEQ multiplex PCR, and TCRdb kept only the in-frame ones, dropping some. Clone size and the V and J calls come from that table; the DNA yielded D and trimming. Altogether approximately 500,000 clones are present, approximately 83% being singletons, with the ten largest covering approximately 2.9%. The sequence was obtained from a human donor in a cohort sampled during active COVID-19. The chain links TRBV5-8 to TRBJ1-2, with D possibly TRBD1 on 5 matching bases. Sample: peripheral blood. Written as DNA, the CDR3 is TGTGCCAGCAGCTTGGCTGGGGGGGAAGGCTACACCTTC. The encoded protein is CASSLAGGEGYTF.